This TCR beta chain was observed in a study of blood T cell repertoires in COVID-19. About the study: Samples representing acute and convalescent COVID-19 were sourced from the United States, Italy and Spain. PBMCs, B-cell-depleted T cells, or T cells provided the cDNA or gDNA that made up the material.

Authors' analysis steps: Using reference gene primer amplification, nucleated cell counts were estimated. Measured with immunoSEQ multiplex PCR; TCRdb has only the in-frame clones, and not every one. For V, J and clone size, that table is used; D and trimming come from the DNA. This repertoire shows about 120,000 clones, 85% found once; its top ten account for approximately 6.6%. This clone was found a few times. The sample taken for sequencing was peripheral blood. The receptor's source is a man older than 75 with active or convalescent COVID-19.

This CDR3 reads CASSQDSGFSVDTQYF. In nucleotides, the CDR3 is TGCGCCAGCAGCCAAGATTCGGGATTTAGTGTAGATACGCAGTATTTT. The chain couples TRBV4-1 to TRBJ2-3; D is possibly TRBD2 (5 bases). The germline V gene has CDR1 MGHRA and CDR2 YSYEKL. The CDR3 loop spans 16 amino acids. Trimming took off 0 bases at V and 5 bases at J, with 15 bases between the two ends.